The rows below give T cell receptor beta chains drawn from one sample of a study of T cells in Graves' hyperthyroidism and ophthalmopathy. TCRdb re-analysed the multiplex PCR reads in MiXCR, keeping a single row per CDR3 protein. The table shows more than 550,000 distinct CDR3 sequences, with just under 45% occurring only once. What was sequenced was peripheral blood or thyroid tissue (not recorded which). These receptor sequences come from an adult man with Graves' disease, either hyperthyroidism or ophthalmopathy (not recorded which). The CDR3 runs from the conserved cysteine through the conserved F or W. Some rows mark clone size as missing; the rest say once, few, many or name a class of expanded clone.

J	size	V	CDR3
TRBJ1-1	.	TRBV2	CASRPDSMGRNTEAFF
TRBJ1-1	.	TRBV15	CAPHPKNTEAFF
TRBJ1-4	few	TRBV12-3/TRBV12-4	CASSLGQGVDEKLFF
TRBJ1-5	few	TRBV15	CATSRDLRGVPDQPQHF
TRBJ2-7	.	TRBV7-9	CASSWGDHRYEQYF
TRBJ2-5	.	TRBV7-9	CASGHSETQYF
TRBJ1-3	.	TRBV7-8	CASSLGWGASGSTIYF
TRBJ1-1	many	TRBV7-8	CASSRSGGTEAFF
TRBJ2-5	few	TRBV10-3	CAISEPRTGGMGGETQYF
.	.	TRBV10-3	CAISEGGGQTDTQYF
TRBJ2-2	.	TRBV12-3/TRBV12-4	CASAKTARSGELFF
TRBJ2-6	.	TRBV2	CASSDPGQLGANVLTF
TRBJ2-5	once	TRBV7-8	CASSGQGLGIDTQYF
TRBJ1-5	many	TRBV24-1	CATSTGQNQPQHF
TRBJ1-2	many	TRBV6-1	CASSEARGAGGYTF
TRBJ2-2	.	TRBV5-1	CASSNGLAGVTGELFF
TRBJ2-6	.	TRBV20-1	CSASQTTGLATGANVLTF
TRBJ2-5	.	TRBV7-2	CASSWEGAETQYF
TRBJ1-1	.	TRBV5-1	CASSLGGSRGGFSEAFF
TRBJ2-7	.	TRBV9	CASSVGLGPSPYEQYF
TRBJ2-7	.	TRBV5-1	CASSLYGGSYEQYF
TRBJ2-7	many	TRBV7-8	CASSSRYEQYF
TRBJ1-4	once	TRBV10-3	CAISGDRAELFF
TRBJ2-2	.	TRBV5-1	CASSPGVAPGELFF
TRBJ2-5	.	TRBV7-8	CASSLASAGGRETQYF
TRBJ1-5	.	TRBV24-1	CAAGGNQPQHF
TRBJ1-1	few	TRBV19	CASSGNMNTEAFF
TRBJ1-5	.	TRBV12-3/TRBV12-4	CASRSLREQPQHF
TRBJ1-5	.	TRBV2	CASTIGTRNQPQHF
TRBJ2-7	many	TRBV7-9	CASSSVKGGAYEQYF
TRBJ1-1	few	TRBV12-3/TRBV12-4	CASRIGLRNTEAFF
TRBJ2-7	many	TRBV7-8	CASRADLHYEQYF